These 4 T cell receptor beta chains share one sample of origin, sequenced in a study of regulatory T cells in long-lasting Graves disease. Construction of TCR beta libraries relied on iRepertoire HTBI primers and on Arm-PCR targeting CDR3 regions. In TCRdb, the multiplex PCR reads were re-called with MiXCR into one record per CDR3 protein. The sample has 350,000 to 450,000 distinct CDR3 sequences, roughly 15% seen once. The time point is: newly diagnosed GD, antithyroid drugs for less than 3 months. PBMC RNA was the source of the TCR library. This same sample was also part of a study on T cells in Graves' hyperthyroidism and ophthalmopathy.

The sequences come from peripheral blood mononuclear cells (PBMCs), collected at new diagnosis, from a patient treated with antithyroid drugs. Every receptor here comes from a woman in her thirties or forties with Graves disease.

The chain couples TRBV11-2 to TRBJ2-3; D perhaps matches TRBD1 (7 bases). The CDR3 is made up of 18 amino acids. Germline-derived CDR1 and CDR2 are SGHAT and FQNNGV. The V gene lost 3 bases and the J gene lost 0 bases, with 19 bases spanning the gap. The CDR3 region has the DNA TGTGCCAGCAGCTTGGAAGCGCCAGGGGGGTATAGCACAGATACGCAGTATTTT. This gives the protein CASSLEAPGGYSTDTQYF.

This clonotype was detected ten times or more. The CDR3 DNA follows: TGTGCCAGCAGTTCTTGGGACCGATATAATTCACCCCTCCACTTT. It translates to CASSSWDRYNSPLHF. The chain recombines TRBV6-5 with TRBJ1-6, with TRBD1 as a possible D gene (5 bases). CDR3 length equals 15 residues. CDR1 and CDR2 (germline): MNHEY, SVGAGI. The V gene lost 4 bases and the J gene lost 4 bases, with 11 bases spanning the gap.

This clonotype was counted ten times or more. The chain links TRBV12-3 or TRBV12-4 to TRBJ2-5; TRBD2 matches 13 bases. This CDR3 has 14 residues. Trimming cost V 7 bases and J 3 bases; bases outside gene matches: 2. The CDR3 reads CASTGLAGEETQYF. The CDR3 DNA reads TGTGCCAGCACCGGACTAGCGGGAGAAGAGACCCAGTACTTC.

This clonotype was observed a handful of times. V is TRBV29-1 and J is TRBJ1-5, with 11 bases lining up with TRBD1. The CDR3 runs to 15 residues. Losses at the gene ends were 5 bases for V and 6 bases for J; bases not matched to a gene: 9. Per the germline V gene, CDR1 is SQVTM and CDR2 is ANQGSEA. The CDR3 sequence is CSVLGTGTGGQPQHF. The CDR3 DNA reads TGCAGCGTTCTCGGTACCGGGACAGGGGGTCAGCCCCAGCATTTT.